A selection of T cell receptor beta chains follows, all from one sample in a study of siplizumab effects on memory and regulatory T cells. Sequenced by immunoSEQ multiplex PCR; TCRdb stores in-frame clones only, minus some. The table lists tens of thousands of clones, under 95% of them singletons. Sequenced: CD8+ T cells sorted from blood. These receptors all come from a human donor in good health. Each CDR3 is given with its conserved first and last residue. The order of the fields is V gene, D gene, CDR3 length, clone size, J gene, CDR3 DNA, CDR3 protein. D genes are given only for firm matches. Size is stated for part of the rows, as once, few or many counts, or as a class when the clone is expanded.

V gene: TRBV6-5; D gene: TRBD2; CDR3 length: 16; clone size: .; J gene: TRBJ2-3; CDR3 DNA: TGTGCCAGCAGTTACTCATCCAGCGGGAGGTTGGATACGCAGTATTTT; CDR3 protein: CASSYSSSGRLDTQYF
V gene: TRBV4-2; D gene: TRBD2; CDR3 length: 18; clone size: .; J gene: TRBJ2-7; CDR3 DNA: TGTGCCAGCAGCCAAGTTGGGTCTAGCGGGAGTTTCACCTACGAGCAGTACTTC; CDR3 protein: CASSQVGSSGSFTYEQYF
V gene: TRBV27; D gene: TRBD2; CDR3 length: 15; clone size: .; J gene: TRBJ2-7; CDR3 DNA: TGTGCCAGCAGCCTCGGGACTAGCGGGAGAACCGAGCAGTACTTC; CDR3 protein: CASSLGTSGRTEQYF
V gene: TRBV10-3; D gene: .; CDR3 length: 14; clone size: .; J gene: TRBJ1-5; CDR3 DNA: TGTGCCATCAGTGAGGGCCAGGAGAATCAGCCCCAGCATTTT; CDR3 protein: CAISEGQENQPQHF
V gene: TRBV9; D gene: .; CDR3 length: 15; clone size: .; J gene: TRBJ1-2; CDR3 DNA: TGTGCCAGCAGCGAAAGGGGGACCTCCCTGGGGGGCTACACCTTC; CDR3 protein: CASSERGTSLGGYTF
V gene: TRBV9; D gene: TRBD1; CDR3 length: 14; clone size: .; J gene: TRBJ2-5; CDR3 DNA: TGTGCCAGCAGCGCTTGGGACAGCCAAGAGACCCAGTACTTC; CDR3 protein: CASSAWDSQETQYF
V gene: TRBV7-9; D gene: .; CDR3 length: 10; clone size: .; J gene: TRBJ2-1; CDR3 DNA: TGTGCCAGCGGGCCCAATGAGCAGTTCTTC; CDR3 protein: CASGPNEQFF
V gene: TRBV9; D gene: .; CDR3 length: 12; clone size: .; J gene: TRBJ2-1; CDR3 DNA: TGTGCCAGCAGCGCAGACTCTCATGAGCAGTTCTTC; CDR3 protein: CASSADSHEQFF
V gene: TRBV27; D gene: .; CDR3 length: 18; clone size: .; J gene: TRBJ1-3; CDR3 DNA: TGTGCCAACCATCGCTCGGCGTCAGGGTCTAGGACTGGAAACACCATATATTTT; CDR3 protein: CANHRSASGSRTGNTIYF
V gene: TRBV19; D gene: .; CDR3 length: 15; clone size: .; J gene: TRBJ2-7; CDR3 DNA: TGTGCCAGTAGTATTAACGGGGACACTGTCTACGAGCAGTACTTC; CDR3 protein: CASSINGDTVYEQYF
V gene: TRBV23-1; D gene: TRBD1; CDR3 length: 18; clone size: .; J gene: TRBJ1-1; CDR3 DNA: TGCGCCAGCAGTCACGAAACAGCGGGACAGGGCACGAACACTGAAGCTTTCTTT; CDR3 protein: CASSHETAGQGTNTEAFF
V gene: TRBV29-1; D gene: TRBD1; CDR3 length: 13; clone size: .; J gene: TRBJ2-7; CDR3 DNA: TGCAGCGCTGGGACAGGGGGCGCGTACGAGCAGTACTTC; CDR3 protein: CSAGTGGAYEQYF
V gene: TRBV6-6; D gene: TRBD1; CDR3 length: 14; clone size: once; J gene: TRBJ2-7; CDR3 DNA: TGTGCCAGCAGCAGGGACAGCGCCACCTACGAGCAGTACTTC; CDR3 protein: CASSRDSATYEQYF
V gene: TRBV29-1; D gene: .; CDR3 length: 11; clone size: .; J gene: TRBJ1-2; CDR3 DNA: TGCAGCGGCCACACCAACTATGGCTACACCTTC; CDR3 protein: CSGHTNYGYTF
V gene: TRBV4-1; D gene: .; CDR3 length: 13; clone size: once; J gene: TRBJ1-1; CDR3 DNA: TGCGCCAGCAGCCAAGAGGAGGGTAACGAAGCTTTCTTT; CDR3 protein: CASSQEEGNEAFF
V gene: TRBV27; D gene: TRBD1; CDR3 length: 15; clone size: once; J gene: TRBJ2-7; CDR3 DNA: TGTGCCAGCAGTTATTCAGGGGGCAAAACCTACGAGCAGTACTTC; CDR3 protein: CASSYSGGKTYEQYF
V gene: TRBV4-1; D gene: .; CDR3 length: 15; clone size: .; J gene: TRBJ2-2; CDR3 DNA: TGCGCCAGCAGCCAAGATCCCAGTGACACCGGGGAGCTGTTTTTT; CDR3 protein: CASSQDPSDTGELFF
V gene: TRBV15; D gene: .; CDR3 length: 17; clone size: once; J gene: TRBJ1-4; CDR3 DNA: TGTGCCACCAGCGTCGGAGGTTACGGCACGTCGGGGGAAAAACTGTTTTTT; CDR3 protein: CATSVGGYGTSGEKLFF
V gene: TRBV7-8; D gene: .; CDR3 length: 14; clone size: .; J gene: TRBJ2-3; CDR3 DNA: TGTGCCAGCAGCCGCCAAGCGGGCACAGATACGCAGTATTTT; CDR3 protein: CASSRQAGTDTQYF
V gene: TRBV10-3; D gene: .; CDR3 length: 14; clone size: few; J gene: TRBJ1-3; CDR3 DNA: TGTGCCATCAGTTTAGACAACTCTGGAAACACCATATATTTT; CDR3 protein: CAISLDNSGNTIYF
V gene: TRBV11-2; D gene: .; CDR3 length: 14; clone size: .; J gene: TRBJ2-3; CDR3 DNA: TGTGCCAGCAGCTTATTCGGGCTGACAGATACGCAGTATTTT; CDR3 protein: CASSLFGLTDTQYF
V gene: TRBV29-1; D gene: .; CDR3 length: 13; clone size: .; J gene: TRBJ1-2; CDR3 DNA: TGCAGCGTTATACAGGGAACCGACTATGGCTACACCTTC; CDR3 protein: CSVIQGTDYGYTF
V gene: TRBV7-7; D gene: .; CDR3 length: 16; clone size: .; J gene: TRBJ2-1; CDR3 DNA: TGTGCTAGCAGCTTGGAACCGGAAGGTGCCTTAAACGAGCAGTTCTTC; CDR3 protein: CASSLEPEGALNEQFF
V gene: TRBV13; D gene: .; CDR3 length: 13; clone size: .; J gene: TRBJ2-7; CDR3 DNA: TGTGCCAGCAGCTCAGGACAGCCCTCTGAGCAGTACTTC; CDR3 protein: CASSSGQPSEQYF
V gene: TRBV27; D gene: .; CDR3 length: 16; clone size: .; J gene: TRBJ1-1; CDR3 DNA: TGTGCCAGCAGTTTATTCGGGTCGGGGGAGAACACTGAAGCTTTCTTT; CDR3 protein: CASSLFGSGENTEAFF
V gene: TRBV13; D gene: .; CDR3 length: 16; clone size: .; J gene: TRBJ1-4; CDR3 DNA: TGTGCCAGCAGCTTAGGACAGGGAACGACTAATGAAAAACTGTTTTTT; CDR3 protein: CASSLGQGTTNEKLFF
V gene: TRBV27; D gene: TRBD1; CDR3 length: 15; clone size: .; J gene: TRBJ2-7; CDR3 DNA: TGTGCCAGCAGTCTCCGGGACAGTGGGTTCTACGAGCAGTACTTC; CDR3 protein: CASSLRDSGFYEQYF
V gene: TRBV19; D gene: .; CDR3 length: 13; clone size: .; J gene: TRBJ1-5; CDR3 DNA: TGTGCCAGTAGTATTGGCAGAAATCAGCCCCAGCATTTT; CDR3 protein: CASSIGRNQPQHF
V gene: TRBV27; D gene: .; CDR3 length: 13; clone size: .; J gene: TRBJ1-1; CDR3 DNA: TGTGCCAGCAGTCCCCAAGGTGGGACTGAAGCTTTCTTT; CDR3 protein: CASSPQGGTEAFF
V gene: TRBV21-1; D gene: .; CDR3 length: 15; clone size: .; J gene: TRBJ2-7; CDR3 DNA: TGTGCCAGCAGCAAAGTCGGGACAGCTCTCTACGAGCAGTACTTC; CDR3 protein: CASSKVGTALYEQYF
V gene: TRBV19; D gene: .; CDR3 length: 17; clone size: .; J gene: TRBJ2-7; CDR3 DNA: TGTGCCAGTAGCCACAGAAGCCCCCGGTCTTTGGGGTACGAGCAGTACTTC; CDR3 protein: CASSHRSPRSLGYEQYF
V gene: TRBV7-2; D gene: .; CDR3 length: 15; clone size: .; J gene: TRBJ2-5; CDR3 DNA: TGTGCCAGCAGCTTACTGGTTTCGGAGCAAGAGACCCAGTACTTC; CDR3 protein: CASSLLVSEQETQYF
V gene: TRBV4-2; D gene: TRBD2; CDR3 length: 19; clone size: .; J gene: TRBJ2-1; CDR3 DNA: TGTGCCAGCAGCCAAGACCCAGCGGGAGGGTCCTACTCCTACAATGAGCAGTTCTTC; CDR3 protein: CASSQDPAGGSYSYNEQFF
V gene: TRBV7-9; D gene: TRBD1; CDR3 length: 15; clone size: .; J gene: TRBJ1-1; CDR3 DNA: TGTGCCAGCAGCGATGGACAGGGGACGGGCACTGAAGCTTTCTTT; CDR3 protein: CASSDGQGTGTEAFF
V gene: TRBV10-3; D gene: .; CDR3 length: 15; clone size: .; J gene: TRBJ2-1; CDR3 DNA: TGTGCCATCAGCCCCGACGGGAGCTCCTACAATGAGCAGTTCTTC; CDR3 protein: CAISPDGSSYNEQFF
V gene: TRBV4-2; D gene: .; CDR3 length: 14; clone size: .; J gene: TRBJ1-4; CDR3 DNA: TGTGCCAGCAGCCCCTCCAGGGAATACGAAAAACTGTTTTTT; CDR3 protein: CASSPSREYEKLFF
V gene: TRBV29-1; D gene: .; CDR3 length: 12; clone size: .; J gene: TRBJ2-5; CDR3 DNA: TGCAGCGTTGCGCCAGGGCAAGAGACCCAGTACTTC; CDR3 protein: CSVAPGQETQYF
V gene: TRBV29-1; D gene: TRBD2; CDR3 length: 16; clone size: .; J gene: TRBJ2-2; CDR3 DNA: TGCAGCGTTGCACCTGGGACTAGCGGGACCACCGGGGAGCTGTTTTTT; CDR3 protein: CSVAPGTSGTTGELFF
V gene: TRBV2; D gene: TRBD1; CDR3 length: 13; clone size: .; J gene: TRBJ2-5; CDR3 DNA: TGTGCCAGCAAGCCGGGACAGGGAGAGACCCAGTACTTC; CDR3 protein: CASKPGQGETQYF